A single sample is the source of the 26 T cell receptor beta chains below, sequenced in a study of patients and donors after allogeneic stem cell transplantation. TCRdb independently ran MiXCR on the RT-PCR reads; one entry per CDR3 protein. The table lists roughly 200,000 distinct CDR3 sequences, 40% to 45% of them singletons. The sequenced material came from blood, either unsorted or a sorted T cell fraction (not recorded which). These receptors all stem from a human donor who was either an allogeneic HSCT recipient or a stem cell or donor lymphocyte infusion donor (not recorded which). It is not recorded whose cells these are; they may come from a transplant donor.

In its sample, this clonotype was seen a few times. The chain links TRBV9 to TRBJ2-1; 9 positions match TRBD2. This CDR3 is 17 amino acids long. The germline V gene encodes CDR1 SGDLS and CDR2 YYNGEE. With 6 bases clipped from V and 4 bases from J, the junction kept 14 bases outside the gene matches. The CDR3 DNA follows: TGTGCCAGCACCAAATGGGGGCGGGAGGGGTCATACAATGAGCAGTTCTTC. Protein: CASTKWGREGSYNEQFF.

Comments on this clonotype: A read error may account for a junction end that differs from germline. This chain connects TRBV15 to TRBJ2-7, with D possibly TRBD2 on 5 matching bases. There are 13 residues in the CDR3. Germline lookup yields CDR1 LNHNV and CDR2 YYDKDF (reference sequence). In nucleotides, the CDR3 is TGTGCCCCCAGTAGGGAGCGCCCCTACGAGCGGTACTTC. Translated, it gives CAPSRERPYERYF.

This clonotype was seen more than once but under ten times. In DNA form, the CDR3 reads TGTGCCAGCAGCTTTCCCGGGACTAGCGGGCCCGGGGGCACAGATACGCAGTATTTT. This sequence encodes CASSFPGTSGPGGTDTQYF. V and J are TRBV5-5 and TRBJ2-3, with TRBD2 identical over 12 bases. The CDR3 is 19 amino acids. Trimming removed 2 bases from V and 1 base from J; junction bases left unmatched: 11. Germline V CDR1 and CDR2: SGHKS, YYEKEE (reference sequence).

CDR3 loop: CASSFRGKDQPQHF. CDR3 DNA: TGTGCCAGCAGTTTCAGGGGTAAGGATCAGCCCCAGCATTTT. The chain uses TRBV6-5 and TRBJ1-5, with D possibly being TRBD1 (6 bases). Trimming pared 4 bases from V and 5 bases from J, leaving 12 bases between. CDR1 MNHEY and CDR2 SVGAGI come from the germline V gene. CDR3 size: 14 residues.

This chain joins TRBV12-3 or TRBV12-4 and TRBJ1-2, with TRBD1 identical over 8 bases. J was trimmed by 7 bases and V by 0 bases; bases with no gene match: 4. The CDR3 runs 14 residues. The CDR3 bases are TGTGCCAGCAGTTTAGCCGCGACAGGGGTTGGCTACACCTTC. It encodes CASSLAATGVGYTF.

This sequence joins TRBV20-1 and TRBJ2-1; tentatively, D is TRBD2 (6 bases). The germline V gene encodes CDR1 DFQATT and CDR2 SNEGSKA (reference sequence). CDR3 length: 14 residues. The V gene lost 3 bases and the J gene lost 6 bases, with 15 bases spanning the gap. CDR3 DNA sequence: TGCAGTGCTAGTAATGGCGGCGGGACCAATGAGCAGTTCTTC. Amino acid sequence: CSASNGGGTNEQFF.

The chain couples TRBV6-5 to TRBJ2-3; 14 bases are a match to TRBD2. V lost 2 bases and J lost 1; bases outside the gene matches: 2. Germline V lookup: CDR1 MNHEY, CDR2 SVGAGI. The CDR3 is made up of 17 amino acids. The CDR3 reads CASSYTGLAGGTDTQYF. For the CDR3, the DNA is TGTGCCAGCAGTTACACGGGACTAGCGGGGGGCACAGATACGCAGTATTTT.

The CDR3 loop reads CASSVAANSYNEQFF. The CDR3 DNA follows: TGTGCCAGCAGCGTAGCGGCTAACTCCTACAATGAGCAGTTCTTC. The rearrangement joins TRBV9 to TRBJ2-1; D is unclear. The germline V and J ends were trimmed by 0 bases and 0 bases, with 7 bases remaining between them. This CDR3 has 15 residues. Germline V gene sequence: CDR1 SGDLS, CDR2 YYNGEE.

In this sample, this clonotype turned up a few times. The V gene is TRBV12-3 or TRBV12-4, the J gene TRBJ2-2; 10 bases are a match to TRBD2. This CDR3 comprises 16 residues. V shed 6 bases and J 2 bases; nucleotides not matched to a gene: 6. The CDR3 here is CASRNLAGANTGELFF. The CDR3, as DNA: TGTGCCAGCAGAAATCTAGCGGGAGCCAACACCGGGGAGCTGTTTTTT.

The V gene is TRBV12-3 or TRBV12-4, the J gene TRBJ1-5, with D maybe TRBD1 (6 bases). V was shortened by 5 bases and J by 1 base, with 18 bases between the two germline ends. This CDR3 comprises 17 residues. The CDR3 loop is CASSPLGRGVSNQPQHF. Here the CDR3 DNA reads TGTGCCAGCAGTCCCCTGGGGAGGGGGGTGAGCAATCAGCCCCAGCATTTT.

The chain couples TRBV15 to TRBJ1-1; weak D call: TRBD1 (5 bases). Between the trimmed V and J ends, which lost 3 bases and 1 base, there was a span of 9 bases. CDR3 size: 14 residues. CDR1 and CDR2 from the germline V gene are LNHNV and YYDKDF (reference sequence). The CDR3 reads CATSSGTENTEAFF. The CDR3 bases are TGTGCCACCAGCAGCGGGACGGAGAACACTGAAGCTTTCTTT.

This clonotype was seen just once. V and J are TRBV4-3 and TRBJ2-3; no definite D call. Between the trimmed V and J ends, which lost 1 base and 0 bases, there was a span of 5 bases. Germline CDR1 and CDR2: LGHNA and YSLEER. The CDR3 runs 14 residues. The CDR3, as DNA: TGCGCCAGCAGCCAAGGGGGTAGCACAGATACGCAGTATTTT. Amino acid sequence: CASSQGGSTDTQYF.

This clonotype has just one count. The chain uses TRBV20-1 and TRBJ2-2; D is possibly TRBD2 (5 bases). Germline values: CDR1 DFQATT, CDR2 SNEGSKA (reference sequence). The CDR3 length is 14 residues. V was shortened by 5 bases and J by 1 base, with 11 bases between the two germline ends. In DNA form, the CDR3 reads TGCAGTGCTCCCTTGCGGGTGAACACCGGGGAGCTGTTTTTT. Its translation: CSAPLRVNTGELFF.

The genes are TRBV12-3 or TRBV12-4 and TRBJ2-3; tentatively, D is TRBD2 (5 bases). This CDR3 has 14 residues. Trimming cost V 1 base and J 0 bases, with 5 bases left between them. The CDR3 DNA reads as TGTGCCAGCAGTTTAGGCGGGAGCACAGATACGCAGTATTTT. Amino acids: CASSLGGSTDTQYF.

This clonotype was counted between two and nine times. This chain connects TRBV12-3 or TRBV12-4 to TRBJ1-1, with a possible D match to TRBD1 (5 bases). This CDR3 contains 12 residues. V was pared by 2 bases and J by 8 bases, with 9 bases between. CDR3 amino acids: CASSLIGDEAFF. DNA of the CDR3: TGTGCCAGCAGTTTAATAGGGGACGAAGCTTTCTTT.

The sample holds a few counts of this clonotype. This chain joins TRBV20-1 and TRBJ2-7; 9 bases line up with TRBD2. The germline CDR1 and CDR2 sequences are DFQATT and SNEGSKA (reference sequence). The CDR3 has 16 residues. After removal of 3 bases from V and 0 bases from J, the junction contained 9 bases not matched to a gene. CDR3 DNA sequence: TGCAGTGCTAGTAACGGTAGCGGGAGACGCTCCTACGAGCAGTACTTC. Its protein is CSASNGSGRRSYEQYF.

This clonotype was counted only a few times. The chain combines TRBV21-1 with TRBJ1-2; the table names TRBD1, a call not compared with the DNA. TRBV21-1 is recorded as a pseudogene. The CDR3 loop spans 17 amino acids. The CDR3 DNA reads as TGTGCCAGCAGCAAAGGAGGGGACAGGGCTTTCGGACATGGCTACACCTTC. It translates to CASSKGGDRAFGHGYTF.

This sequence joins TRBV12-3 or TRBV12-4 and TRBJ2-3, with D possibly TRBD2 on 5 matching bases. V was trimmed by 3 bases and J by 1 base, leaving 11 bases between them. The CDR3 loop spans 15 amino acids. The CDR3 sequence: CASSFSSRGTDTQYF. The DNA of the CDR3 is TGTGCCAGCAGTTTTTCTAGCAGAGGCACAGATACGCAGTATTTT.

This clonotype was picked up a small number of times. The chain combines TRBV4-1 with TRBJ2-1; possibly TRBD2 for D (6 bases). Germline V CDR1 and CDR2: MGHRA, YSYEKL. The germline V and J ends were trimmed by 4 bases and 6 bases, with 10 bases remaining between them. The CDR3 runs to 13 residues. DNA for the CDR3: TGCGCCAGCAGCCCCGGGACTTTCAATGAGCAGTTCTTC. This sequence encodes CASSPGTFNEQFF.

V is TRBV7-2 and J is TRBJ1-2; D is uncertain. CDR1 and CDR2 from the germline V gene are SGHTA and FQGNSA. This CDR3 contains 16 residues. The V end was cut by 6 bases, the J end by 2 bases, with 19 bases between. The DNA of the CDR3 is TGTGCCAGCAGACCGGACGCCCCAGGACTCAACTATGGCTACACCTTC. As protein: CASRPDAPGLNYGYTF.

This chain connects TRBV11-1 to TRBJ1-1; a weak D match, TRBD1 (6 bases). Looked up from germline, CDR1 is SGHAT and CDR2 is FQDESV (reference sequence). CDR3 length: 15 amino acids. V dropped 2 bases and J dropped 5 bases, with 15 bases sitting between them. The CDR3 is CASSLWPGARTEAFF. The CDR3 DNA follows: TGTGCCAGCAGCTTATGGCCGGGGGCGAGAACTGAAGCTTTCTTT.

The CDR3 is CASSTRQGWYEQYF. The CDR3 bases are TGTGCCAGCAGCACCCGACAGGGGTGGTACGAGCAGTACTTC. The gene calls are TRBV7-9 and TRBJ2-7; 8 bases agree with TRBD1. The V segment lost 5 bases and the J segment 4 bases; nucleotides outside the gene matches: 7. The CDR3 contains 14 residues. Germline V gene lookup returns CDR1 SEHNR and CDR2 FQNEAQ (reference sequence).

V gene TRBV10-3 combines with J gene TRBJ1-2; TRBD1 agrees at 7 bases. The V segment lost 8 bases and the J segment 2 bases; nucleotides outside the gene matches: 14. The CDR3 is 16 residues long. Germline V gene sequence: CDR1 ENHRY, CDR2 SYGVKD. CDR3 residues: CAIGVPTGTENYGYTF. CDR3 nucleotides: TGTGCCATCGGGGTCCCCACCGGGACAGAAAACTATGGCTACACCTTC.

This clonotype was recorded only once. CDR3 coding DNA: TGCAGTGCTAATGTCGGGGCAAGGGAAAAACTGTTTTTT. Translation gives CSANVGAREKLFF. V and J are TRBV20-1 and TRBJ1-4; TRBD1 is a possible D gene (5 bases). The V gene's germline CDR1 is DFQATT and CDR2 SNEGSKA (reference sequence). The CDR3 spans 13 residues. V was trimmed by 4 bases and J by 8 bases, leaving 14 bases between them.

V gene TRBV12-3 or TRBV12-4 combines with J gene TRBJ2-2; tentatively, D is TRBD1 (5 bases). This CDR3 spans 15 amino acids. V lost 6 bases and J 2 bases, leaving 13 bases between the germline ends. CDR3 loop: CASSQTEQNTGELFF. CDR3 nucleotides: TGTGCCAGCAGCCAGACAGAGCAAAACACCGGGGAGCTGTTTTTT.

The CDR3 is CASSYGQGKFF. CDR3 DNA: TGTGCCAGCAGTTACGGACAGGGCAAGTTCTTC. The V call is TRBV12-3 or TRBV12-4, the J call TRBJ2-1; 8 bases agree with TRBD1. The V and J ends lost 4 bases and 14 bases, in that order; junction bases with no gene match: 4. The length of the CDR3 is 11 residues.